One TCR beta chain is described in this entry. No antigen is known for it. The sample originates from a study of vaccination effects on CD4 cells after COVID-19. Study findings and constraints: Marked clonal contraction was seen in infection- and vaccine-induced clones late after vaccination.

The protocol was immunoSEQ multiplex PCR, while the TCRdb copy is restricted to in-frame clones and leaves out a portion. The sample contains about 70,000 clones, 80% of which appear only once. CDR1 is MNHEY and CDR2 is SVGAGI in the germline V gene. Trimming removed 2 bases at V and 7 bases at J, with 17 bases between. This CDR3 comprises 15 residues. ViraFEST used viral peptide pools to expand antigen-specific CD4+ T cells before sequencing. Following a roughly 10-day culture, CD4+ T cells were purified. People in the vaccine group had not been infected with SARS-CoV-2 before, and their nucleocapsid antibodies were negative. Each culture had half its medium swapped for IL-2 medium on days 3 and 7.

V is TRBV6-5 and J is TRBJ1-2; D is ambiguous. This specimen was CD4+ T cells from PBMCs cultured with SARS-CoV-2 spike peptides, taken before COVID-19 vaccination. This TCR was recovered from a human donor who received a COVID-19 vaccine. In DNA form, the CDR3 reads TGTGCCAGCAGTTACGCCCCGACGGTGGGTAGTGGCTACACCTTC. Translated, it gives CASSYAPTVGSGYTF.